Given below is one T cell receptor beta chain in context. The data derive from a study of blood T cell repertoires in COVID-19. The overall study: COVID-19 samples collected from the United States, Italy and Spain covered acute and convalescent phases. Sources were T cells, B-cell-depleted T cells, or PBMCs; the material itself was cDNA or gDNA.

The table came from immunoSEQ multiplex PCR; TCRdb's copy has only in-frame clones and leaves some out. The sample has more than 300,000 clones, about 90% seen once. Patients from Seattle were sampled longitudinally, starting during active infection. This sequence was found in a woman younger than 45 with COVID-19, enrolled during active disease. Material for sequencing was peripheral blood.

The CDR3 spells CASSGPDWPASNQPQHF. In DNA form, the CDR3 reads TGTGCCAGCAGTGGTCCGGACTGGCCAGCTAGCAATCAGCCCCAGCATTTT. The V gene is TRBV6-1, the J gene TRBJ1-5; D uncertain. Trimming removed 4 bases from V and 0 bases from J, with 16 bases in between. In germline, CDR1 is MNHNS, CDR2 SASEGT. CDR3 length: 17 residues.